This TCR beta chain was recorded in a study of shared clonotypes between healthy human individuals. With respect to this clone: Its cognate antigen is unknown.

The study, taken as a whole, reports: Sampling used blood alone; tissue repertoires probably differ.

Clones were sequenced by immunoSEQ multiplex PCR, and TCRdb holds only the in-frame ones, with some missing. The table has around 2,000,000 clones, 85% to 95% seen once. The CDR3 contains 14 residues. CDR1 and CDR2 (germline): SGHVS, FQNEAQ. V lost 1 base to trimming and J lost 4 bases, with 8 bases between them. Sequenced: naive CD4+ T cells sorted from blood. The subset: CD45RA+ positively selected. This clonotype originated in a man younger than 30 in good health. The rearrangement joins TRBV7-8 to TRBJ1-3; D ambiguous. This chain's CDR3 is CASSLVAEGNTIYF. In DNA form, the CDR3 reads TGTGCCAGCAGCTTAGTCGCAGAAGGAAACACCATATATTTT.